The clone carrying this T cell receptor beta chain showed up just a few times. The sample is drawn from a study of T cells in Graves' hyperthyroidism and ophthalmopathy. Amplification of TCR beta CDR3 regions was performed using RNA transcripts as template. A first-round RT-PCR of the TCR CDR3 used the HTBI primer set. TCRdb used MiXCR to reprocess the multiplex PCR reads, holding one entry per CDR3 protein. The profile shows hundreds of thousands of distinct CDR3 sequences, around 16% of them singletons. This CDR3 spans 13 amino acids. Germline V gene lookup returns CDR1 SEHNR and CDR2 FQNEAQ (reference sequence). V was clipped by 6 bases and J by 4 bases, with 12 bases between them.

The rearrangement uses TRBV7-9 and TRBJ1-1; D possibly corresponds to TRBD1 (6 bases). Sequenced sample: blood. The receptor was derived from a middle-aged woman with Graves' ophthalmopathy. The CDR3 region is CASSGTPTTEAFF. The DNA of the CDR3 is TGTGCCAGCAGTGGGACACCGACCACTGAAGCTTTCTTT.